This T cell receptor (beta chain) originates from a study of response to subunit inactivated influenza vaccine. Points from the study as a whole: Authors suggested seasonal influenza vaccinations each recruit few new T cells.

In its sample, this clonotype was seen a few times. Its target is unknown. The germline CDR1 and CDR2 sequences are SGHVS and FNYEAQ. The ends were cut back, 2 bases at V and 1 base at J, with 14 bases in the middle. CDR3 length: 16 residues. TCRdb passed the RT-PCR reads through MiXCR, listing each CDR3 protein once. The data contain around 480,000 distinct CDR3 sequences, roughly 9.7% of them singletons. The V gene is TRBV7-6, the J gene TRBJ2-5; D is perhaps TRBD2 (5 bases). This specimen was PBMCs from blood, taken 40 to 50 days after vaccination. The source is a middle-aged man who received an inactivated influenza vaccine. The CDR3 protein is CASSLFTIRGQETQYF. CDR3 DNA: TGTGCCAGCAGCTTATTTACGATCCGGGGCCAAGAGACCCAGTACTTC.